This T cell receptor (beta chain) is from a study of T cell repertoires in cytomegalovirus infection. In regard to this clonotype: Its ends do not fully match the called genes, so a read error is possible.

One entry per CDR3 protein results from TCRdb running MiXCR on the reads. The profile shows a few hundred thousand distinct CDR3 sequences, more than 15% of them singletons. Germline values: CDR1 MGHDK, CDR2 SYGVNS. The CDR3 is made up of 14 amino acids. Material: CD8+ T cells from PBMCs. The chain joins TRBV25-1 to TRBJ1-1; D is undetermined. The sequence was collected from a human donor in good health (CMV status not recorded). Some clones in this sample may be carry-over from other donors' samples. CDR3 residues: CASSDKRMNTESFF. The CDR3 region has the DNA TGTGCCAGCAGTGATAAGAGGATGAACACTGAATCTTTCTTT.